The 23 T cell receptor beta chains below were found in one sample sequenced in a study of T-cell memory formation after mild COVID-19 (dated by TCRdb to the early 2020s). The library was generated by 5' RACE. The sample was run on an Illumina NovaSeq 6000. Through fastp at Q25 and MiXCR, TCRdb rebuilt clones from the public reads, retaining in-frame beta chains. Every CDR3 protein is listed once, alongside the most common genes and DNA of its rows. In this sample the table shows hundreds of thousands of distinct CDR3 sequences, around 19% of which occur a single time. Around 20% of the sample is in the top ten clones. Source material: PBMCs or a T cell subset sorted from them (not recorded which). The receptors come from a man between 18 and 35 years old who had mild COVID-19 (a few samples of this study predate the infection). The sample titles of this study are shuffled in the database, so cell type and time point are left out; the donor was told from shared clones.

J is TRBJ1-4 and V is TRBV29-1, with 8 bases fitting TRBD1. V trimming: 7 bases; J trimming: 8 bases; junction bases outside the gene matches: 12. The CDR3 runs 14 residues. CDR1 and CDR2 (germline): SQVTM, ANQGSEA. The CDR3 DNA follows: TGCAGCGCCGGGCGGGCAGGGGGCTGGGAAAAACTGTTTTTT. Translation gives CSAGRAGGWEKLFF.

V gene TRBV7-7 combines with J gene TRBJ2-2, with D tentatively TRBD1 (5 bases). The CDR3 has 16 amino acids. V dropped 8 bases and J dropped 4 bases, with 20 bases sitting between them. Germline CDR1 and CDR2: SSHAT and FNYEAQ (reference sequence). CDR3 coding DNA: TGTGCCAGCGGGGCCAGACCGGCGACGAGCACCGGGGAGCTGTTTTTT. It encodes CASGARPATSTGELFF.

This clonotype was seen a few times. The chain has TRBV5-6 and TRBJ1-5, with D perhaps TRBD1 (5 bases). Germline loops: CDR1 SGHDT, CDR2 YYEEEE. V gave up 4 bases and J gave up 5 bases, with 16 bases separating them. The CDR3 runs 15 residues. CDR3 in amino acids: CASSRAGRKDQPQHF. The CDR3 DNA reads as TGTGCCAGCAGCCGGGCAGGGAGGAAAGATCAGCCCCAGCATTTT.

This clonotype has a handful of counts. The rearrangement links TRBV6-2 or TRBV6-3 to TRBJ1-1; no clear D gene. This CDR3 has 13 residues. Trimming stripped 4 bases from V and 1 base from J, with 7 bases between. From germline, CDR1 is MNHEY and CDR2 SVGEGT. The CDR3 region is CASSWAGNTEAFF. CDR3 DNA sequence: TGTGCCAGCAGTTGGGCCGGGAACACTGAAGCTTTCTTT.

This clonotype came up many times. The V call is TRBV7-3, the J call TRBJ2-3; the D call may be TRBD1 or TRBD2 (5 bases each). This CDR3 has 15 residues. Trimming took off 4 bases at V and 1 base at J, with 12 bases between the two ends. Germline V gives CDR1 SGHTA, CDR2 FQGTGA. The DNA of the CDR3 is TGTGCCAGCAGCTCAGGGACCGGACGCACAGATACGCAGTATTTT. Translating gives CASSSGTGRTDTQYF.

V and J are TRBV12-3 or TRBV12-4 and TRBJ2-2; possibly TRBD1 for D (5 bases). Trimming took 6 bases from V and 6 from J, leaving 11 bases between them. The CDR3 is 13 amino acids. CDR3 nucleotide sequence: TGTGCCAGCAGGGGCGGACATTCCGGGGAGCTGTTTTTT. Its protein is CASRGGHSGELFF.

J is TRBJ2-1 and V is TRBV5-1, with no clear D. Germline loops: CDR1 SGHRS, CDR2 YFSETQ. The length of the CDR3 is 13 residues. V lost 3 bases and J lost 5, with 9 bases in between. In nucleotides, the CDR3 is TGCGCCAGCAGCTCCGTAGGGAACAATGAGCAGTTCTTC. Translation: CASSSVGNNEQFF.

The chain employs TRBV9 and TRBJ2-7; TRBD1 might be the D (6 bases). V shed 4 bases and J shed 3 bases, with 11 bases lying between them. Germline CDR1 and CDR2: SGDLS and YYNGEE. The CDR3 covers 13 residues. The CDR3 DNA is TGTGCCAGCAGCCCCCGGACAGTCTACGAGCAGTACTTC. Translation gives CASSPRTVYEQYF.

This clonotype was seen only once. The chain recombines TRBV14 with TRBJ1-2; D is unresolved. Germline values: CDR1 SGHDN, CDR2 FVKESK. The CDR3 contains 15 residues. Trimming removed 1 base at V and 5 bases at J, with 14 bases between. DNA for the CDR3: TGTGCCAGCAGCCAAGGTGGCTCCTCTACTTATGGCTACACCTTC. It is translated as CASSQGGSSTYGYTF.

This clonotype was detected a few times. V is TRBV29-1 and J is TRBJ2-5; D could derive from TRBD1 or TRBD2 (5 bases each). This CDR3 region has 13 residues. Between the trimmed V and J ends, which lost 4 bases and 1 base, there was a span of 10 bases. Germline loops: CDR1 SQVTM, CDR2 ANQGSEA. The CDR3 region has the DNA TGCAGCGTTGCGGTCGGGGCCCAAGAGACCCAGTACTTC. Its protein is CSVAVGAQETQYF.

This clonotype was counted at least ten times. The chain uses TRBV2 and TRBJ1-5; 8 bases line up with TRBD1. CDR3 size: 13 residues. The germline CDR1 and CDR2 sequences are SNHLY and FYNNEI. J was trimmed by 4 bases and V by 4 bases; bases with no gene match: 0. This chain's CDR3 is CASSGTGNQPQHF. The CDR3 DNA reads as TGTGCCAGCAGTGGGACAGGGAATCAGCCCCAGCATTTT.

V usage is TRBV15 and J usage is TRBJ2-1, with TRBD2 matching over 14 bases. CDR1 LNHNV and CDR2 YYDKDF come from the germline V gene (reference sequence). V trimming: 5 bases; J trimming: 5 bases; junction bases outside the gene matches: 2. The CDR3 contains 15 residues. The chain's CDR3 is CATSGGLAGDNEQFF. DNA of the CDR3: TGTGCCACCAGCGGGGGACTAGCGGGGGACAATGAGCAGTTCTTC.

This clonotype was found many times. The chain carries TRBV7-9 and TRBJ1-3, with a tentative D call TRBD1 (6 bases). Germline CDR1 is SEHNR and CDR2 is FQNEAQ (reference sequence). Trimming cost V 5 bases and J 4 bases, with 18 bases left between them. This CDR3 spans 16 amino acids. CDR3 region: CASSPKIRTAGNTIYF. CDR3 DNA: TGTGCCAGCAGCCCTAAGATCCGGACAGCGGGAAACACCATATATTTT.

CDR3 nucleotide sequence: TGTGCCAGCAGGGAAAGCGGGGGGACCCTCTACGAGCAGTACGTC. Translation gives CASRESGGTLYEQYV. J is TRBJ2-7 and V is TRBV2; 9 nucleotides line up with TRBD2. The CDR3 is 15 residues long. CDR1 and CDR2 (germline): SNHLY, FYNNEI. V lost 6 bases to trimming and J lost 3 bases; unmatched junction nucleotides: 9.

J is TRBJ2-3 and V is TRBV5-1; 9 bases fit TRBD1. The CDR3 spans 14 residues. The germline V gene encodes CDR1 SGHRS and CDR2 YFSETQ. Trimming cost V 4 bases and J 5 bases; bases outside gene matches: 5. Here the CDR3 DNA reads TGCGCCAGCAGCCCCTCGACAGGGGGAGATACGCAGTATTTT. It translates to CASSPSTGGDTQYF.

This clonotype appeared a few times. V is TRBV7-9 and J is TRBJ2-6, with 8 bases fitting TRBD1. The CDR3 loop spans 17 amino acids. The germline V gene has CDR1 SEHNR and CDR2 FQNEAQ (reference sequence). V lost 5 bases and J lost 2; bases outside the gene matches: 8. CDR3 sequence: CASSPTTGVAGANVLTF. The CDR3, as DNA: TGTGCCAGCAGCCCAACGACAGGGGTAGCTGGGGCCAACGTCCTGACTTTC.

This chain uses TRBV10-3 with TRBJ1-5; no clear D gene. V was shortened by 6 bases and J by 0 bases, with 12 bases between the two germline ends. Germline V lookup: CDR1 ENHRY, CDR2 SYGVKD. This CDR3 region has 15 residues. DNA for the CDR3: TGTGCCATCAGGGAGACACTACATAGCAATCAGCCCCAGCATTTT. It translates to CAIRETLHSNQPQHF.

The chain uses TRBV20-1 and TRBJ2-6; the D gene could be TRBD1 or TRBD2 (5 bases each). Germline lookup yields CDR1 DFQATT and CDR2 SNEGSKA (reference sequence). The V end lost 5 bases, the J end lost 4 bases, and 12 bases lay between the germline ends. The CDR3 consists of 14 residues. CDR3 bases: TGCAGTGCTCCGGGACCTTGGGGGGCCAACGTCCTGACTTTC. Translating it yields CSAPGPWGANVLTF.

This clonotype came up once. This chain connects TRBV4-1 to TRBJ2-3; possibly TRBD2 for D (7 bases). Germline V gene sequence: CDR1 MGHRA, CDR2 YSYEKL. V was cut by 1 base and J by 4 bases, with 24 bases left in between. This CDR3 has 19 amino acids. The CDR3 sequence is CASSQGSRGADAFADTQYF. The CDR3 DNA follows: TGCGCCAGCAGCCAAGGGTCCCGGGGGGCCGACGCGTTCGCAGATACGCAGTATTTT.

The chain recombines TRBV7-9 with TRBJ2-3; 8 bases fit TRBD2. J gave up 5 bases and V 5 bases, and 3 bases lay outside the gene matches. Germline CDR1 and CDR2: SEHNR and FQNEAQ (reference sequence). The CDR3 extends over 13 amino acids. CDR3 region: CASSVAGGDTQYF. The DNA for the CDR3 is TGTGCCAGCAGCGTCGCGGGGGGAGATACGCAGTATTTT.

This clonotype was seen a few times. This sequence joins TRBV5-4 and TRBJ1-2, with D tentatively TRBD1 (6 bases). The germline V gene has CDR1 SGHNT and CDR2 YYREEE (reference sequence). The CDR3 covers 16 residues. The V end lost 0 bases, the J end lost 8 bases, and 20 bases lay between the germline ends. The DNA of the CDR3 is TGTGCCAGCAGCTTGGACGGCTGGGGGGGCTGGGGAGGCTACACCTTC. Translated: CASSLDGWGGWGGYTF.

The DNA for the CDR3 is TGCAGCGTTAGTTGGCCCACGGGCGATGGCTACACCTTC. Protein product: CSVSWPTGDGYTF. The J gene is TRBJ1-2, the V gene TRBV29-1; D remains unclear. CDR3 size: 13 residues. V was pared by 5 bases and J by 6 bases, with 16 bases between. Germline values: CDR1 SQVTM, CDR2 ANQGSEA.

The chain couples TRBV7-2 to TRBJ2-3; maybe TRBD2 (7 bases). The CDR3 has 16 amino acids. The germline V and J ends were trimmed by 1 base and 4 bases, with 15 bases remaining between them. Germline CDR1 SGHTA, CDR2 FQGNSA. Here the CDR3 DNA reads TGTGCCAGCAGCTTAGGGGCGGCGGGGGCGGCAGATACGCAGTATTTT. Its protein is CASSLGAAGAADTQYF.